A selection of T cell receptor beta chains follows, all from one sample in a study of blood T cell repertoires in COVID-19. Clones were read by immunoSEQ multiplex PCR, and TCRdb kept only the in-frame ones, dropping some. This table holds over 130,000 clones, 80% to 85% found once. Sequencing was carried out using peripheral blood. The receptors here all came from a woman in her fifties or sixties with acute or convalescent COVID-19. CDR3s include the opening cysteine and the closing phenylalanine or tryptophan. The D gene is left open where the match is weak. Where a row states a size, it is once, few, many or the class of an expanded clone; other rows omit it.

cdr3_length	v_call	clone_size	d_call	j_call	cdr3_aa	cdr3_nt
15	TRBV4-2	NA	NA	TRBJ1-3	CASSQSYGSGNTIYF	TGTGCCAGCAGCCAATCGTACGGGAGTGGAAACACCATATATTTT
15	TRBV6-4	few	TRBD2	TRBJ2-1	CARAPTSGPYNEQFF	TGTGCCAGGGCCCCCACTAGCGGCCCCTACAATGAGCAGTTCTTC
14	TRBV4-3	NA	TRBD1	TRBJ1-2	CASSQLGQGYGYTF	TGCGCCAGCAGCCAATTGGGACAGGGATATGGCTACACCTTC
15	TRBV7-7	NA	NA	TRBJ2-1	CASTPLRDSYNEQFF	TGTGCTAGCACCCCCCTTCGGGACTCCTACAATGAGCAGTTCTTC
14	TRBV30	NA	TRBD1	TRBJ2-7	CAWNPPGGSYEQYF	TGTGCCTGGAACCCCCCAGGGGGATCCTACGAGCAGTACTTC
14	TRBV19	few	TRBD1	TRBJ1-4	CATKRGQKNEKLFF	TGTGCCACCAAACGGGGACAGAAGAATGAAAAACTGTTTTTT
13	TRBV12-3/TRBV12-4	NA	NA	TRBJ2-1	CASGTRGSNEQFF	TGTGCCAGCGGAACTAGAGGTTCCAATGAGCAGTTCTTC
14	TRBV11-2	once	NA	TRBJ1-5	CASSSQGSNQPQHF	TGTGCCAGCAGCTCACAGGGTAGTAATCAGCCCCAGCATTTT
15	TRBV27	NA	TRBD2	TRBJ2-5	CASKILTSGRETQYF	TGTGCCAGCAAAATTCTTACTAGCGGGAGAGAGACCCAGTACTTC
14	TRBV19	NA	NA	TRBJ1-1	CASRGFSTGTEAFF	TGTGCCAGCAGGGGATTTAGTACCGGCACTGAAGCTTTCTTT